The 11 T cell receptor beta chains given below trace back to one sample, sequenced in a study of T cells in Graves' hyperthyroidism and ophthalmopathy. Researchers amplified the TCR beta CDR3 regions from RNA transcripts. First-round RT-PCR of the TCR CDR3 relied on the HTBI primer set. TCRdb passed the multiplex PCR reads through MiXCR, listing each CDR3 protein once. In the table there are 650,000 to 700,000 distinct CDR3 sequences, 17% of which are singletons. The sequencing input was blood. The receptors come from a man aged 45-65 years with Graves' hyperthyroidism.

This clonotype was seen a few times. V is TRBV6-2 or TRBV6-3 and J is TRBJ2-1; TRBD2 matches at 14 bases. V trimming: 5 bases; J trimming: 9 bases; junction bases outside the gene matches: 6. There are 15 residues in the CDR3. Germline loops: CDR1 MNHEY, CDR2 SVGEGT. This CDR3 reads CASSAGLAGVGEQFF. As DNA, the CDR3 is TGTGCCAGCAGTGCGGGACTAGCGGGAGTGGGTGAGCAGTTCTTC.

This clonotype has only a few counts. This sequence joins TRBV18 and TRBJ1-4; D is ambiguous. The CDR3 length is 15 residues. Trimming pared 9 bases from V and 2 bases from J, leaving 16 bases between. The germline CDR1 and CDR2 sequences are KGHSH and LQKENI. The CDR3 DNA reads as TGTGCCAGAACACCGGCCTCAGCTACTAATGAAAAACTGTTTTTT. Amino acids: CARTPASATNEKLFF.

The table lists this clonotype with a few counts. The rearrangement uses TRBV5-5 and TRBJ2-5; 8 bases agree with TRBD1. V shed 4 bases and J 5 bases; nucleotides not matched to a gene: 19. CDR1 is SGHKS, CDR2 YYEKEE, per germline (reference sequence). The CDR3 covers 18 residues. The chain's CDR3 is CASSRKFSRDRTRETQYF. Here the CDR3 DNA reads TGTGCCAGCAGCCGAAAATTCTCCCGGGACAGGACGCGTGAGACCCAGTACTTC.

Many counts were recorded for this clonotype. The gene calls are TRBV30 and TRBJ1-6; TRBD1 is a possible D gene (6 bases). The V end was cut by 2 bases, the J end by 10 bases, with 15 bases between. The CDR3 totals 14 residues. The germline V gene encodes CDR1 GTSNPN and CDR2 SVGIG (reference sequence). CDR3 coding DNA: TGTGCCTGGAGTTCAGGACAGCCTAGGTCACCCCTCCACTTT. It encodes CAWSSGQPRSPLHF.

CDR3 sequence: CASSFTLTSISTNEQFF. CDR3 DNA: TGTGCCAGCAGCTTCACGCTGACCTCAATCTCGACCAATGAGCAGTTCTTC. The V gene is TRBV9, the J gene TRBJ2-1; no clear D. The CDR3 runs 17 residues. Germline assignment: CDR1 SGDLS and CDR2 YYNGEE. With 4 bases removed from V and 6 bases from J, the gap between germline ends came to 23 bases.

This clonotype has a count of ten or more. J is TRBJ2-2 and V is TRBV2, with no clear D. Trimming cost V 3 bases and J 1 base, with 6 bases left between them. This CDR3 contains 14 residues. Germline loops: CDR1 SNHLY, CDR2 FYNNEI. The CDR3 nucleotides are TGTGCCAGCAGTGAGTACAGGAACACCGGGGAGCTGTTTTTT. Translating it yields CASSEYRNTGELFF.

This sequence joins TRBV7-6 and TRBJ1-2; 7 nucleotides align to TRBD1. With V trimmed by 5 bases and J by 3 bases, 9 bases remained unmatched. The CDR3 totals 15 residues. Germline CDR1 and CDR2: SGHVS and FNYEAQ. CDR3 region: CASSPQPGQYYGYTF. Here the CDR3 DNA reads TGTGCCAGCAGCCCACAACCGGGACAGTACTATGGCTACACCTTC.

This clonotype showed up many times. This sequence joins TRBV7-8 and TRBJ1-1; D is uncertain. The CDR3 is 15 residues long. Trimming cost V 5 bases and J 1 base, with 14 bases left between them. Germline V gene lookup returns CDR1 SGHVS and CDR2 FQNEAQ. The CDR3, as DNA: TGTGCCAGCAGCCCCGGCCCGGTAGGGAACACTGAAGCTTTCTTT. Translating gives CASSPGPVGNTEAFF. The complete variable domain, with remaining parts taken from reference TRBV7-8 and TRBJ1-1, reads GAGVSQSPRYKVAKRGQDVALRCDPISGHVSLFWYQQALGQGPEFLTYFQNEAQLDKSGLPSDRFFAERPEGSVSTLKIQRTQQEDSAVYLCASSPGPVGNTEAFFGQGTRLTVV.

The CDR3 is CASSERQGLRYEQYF. The CDR3 region has the DNA TGCGCCAGCAGTGAGAGGCAGGGTCTCCGCTACGAGCAGTACTTC. The rearrangement uses TRBV10-2 and TRBJ2-7, with D possibly TRBD1 on 5 matching bases. Germline CDR1 WSHSY, CDR2 SAAADI. This CDR3 is built from 15 residues. Trimming cost V 2 bases and J 3 bases, with 14 bases left between them.

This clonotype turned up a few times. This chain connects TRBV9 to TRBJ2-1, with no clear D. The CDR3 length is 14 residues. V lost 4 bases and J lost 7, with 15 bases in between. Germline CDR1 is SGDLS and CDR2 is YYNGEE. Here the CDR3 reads CASSPETGRNEQFF. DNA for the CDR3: TGTGCCAGCAGCCCGGAGACTGGCAGGAATGAGCAGTTCTTC.

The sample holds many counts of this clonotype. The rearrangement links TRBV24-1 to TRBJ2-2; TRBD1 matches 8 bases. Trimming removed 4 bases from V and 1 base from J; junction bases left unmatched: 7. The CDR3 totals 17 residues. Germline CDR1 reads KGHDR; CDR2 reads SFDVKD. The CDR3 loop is CATSDRDRGWNTGELFF. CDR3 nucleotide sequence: TGTGCCACCAGTGACCGAGACAGGGGTTGGAACACCGGGGAGCTGTTTTTT.